Listed here are 31 T cell receptor beta chains from one sample, sequenced in a study of blood T cell repertoires in COVID-19. Data came from immunoSEQ multiplex PCR; TCRdb stores just in-frame clones and leaves some out. The sample contains some 200,000 clones, roughly 82% of which appear only once. Sample: peripheral blood. The origin of the receptors is a human donor in a cohort sampled during active COVID-19.

The rearrangement joins TRBV3-1 (or the pseudogene TRBV3-2) to TRBJ2-2; D is unresolved. V was cut by 1 base and J by 2 bases, with 11 bases left in between. From germline, CDR1 is LGHDT and CDR2 YNNKEL (reference sequence). This CDR3 is 16 amino acids long. The CDR3 DNA follows: TGTGCCAGCAGCCAAGTCTCGTCCCTAAACACCGGGGAGCTGTTTTTT. Protein sequence: CASSQVSSLNTGELFF.

This clone was observed once. The chain couples TRBV7-2 to TRBJ2-7; the D is unclear. The germline CDR1 and CDR2 sequences are SGHTA and FQGNSA. CDR3 length: 12 residues. Trimming left V 5 bases short and J 2 bases short, with 7 bases between. CDR3: CASSAPTYEQYF. In DNA, the CDR3 is TGTGCCAGCAGCGCACCTACCTACGAGCAGTACTTC.

The chain recombines TRBV27 with TRBJ1-1; no firm D call. Between the trimmed V and J ends, which lost 5 bases and 11 bases, there was a span of 18 bases. The germline CDR1 and CDR2 sequences are MNHEY and SMNVEV (reference sequence). The CDR3 is 13 residues long. CDR3 amino acids: CASSPTGGLGAFF. The CDR3 DNA is TGTGCCAGCAGTCCGACCGGAGGGCTGGGGGCTTTCTTT.

The CDR3 reads CASSLVRAGRLMNTEAFF. In DNA, the CDR3 is TGTGCCAGCAGCTTAGTTCGGGCAGGGAGGCTTATGAACACTGAAGCTTTCTTT. This chain links TRBV7-8 with TRBJ1-1; D might be TRBD1 (5 bases). The CDR3 covers 18 residues. Germline V gives CDR1 SGHVS, CDR2 FQNEAQ. V lost 1 base and J lost 0, with 18 bases in between.

The chain employs TRBV7-8 and TRBJ2-5, with a tentative D call TRBD2 (5 bases). The CDR3 has 15 amino acids. Deletions cut 8 bases from V and 4 bases from J, with 20 bases between. Germline V gene lookup returns CDR1 SGHVS and CDR2 FQNEAQ. CDR3 loop: CASSLRGPGSETQYF. The CDR3 coding sequence is TGTGCCAGCTCCCTTAGAGGGCCCGGGTCAGAGACCCAGTACTTC.

The chain couples TRBV18 to TRBJ2-1; 12 bases line up with TRBD2. The CDR3 is made up of 16 amino acids. Germline CDR1 and CDR2: KGHSH and LQKENI. V shed 5 bases, J shed 2 bases, and the junction held 4 bases outside the gene matches. CDR3: CASSSTSGRPYNEQFF. DNA of the CDR3: TGTGCCAGCTCATCAACTAGCGGGAGGCCCTACAATGAGCAGTTCTTC.

V and J are TRBV30 and TRBJ2-1, with 9 bases lining up with TRBD2. Germline V gives CDR1 GTSNPN, CDR2 SVGIG (reference sequence). The CDR3 has 15 residues. V shed 2 bases and J 4 bases; nucleotides not matched to a gene: 6. DNA for the CDR3: TGTGCCTGGAGTCGATCTAGCGGGATTTACAATGAGCAGTTCTTC. This translates into CAWSRSSGIYNEQFF.

V usage is TRBV15 and J usage is TRBJ2-1, with D perhaps being TRBD1 or TRBD2 (5 bases each). The CDR3 runs to 13 residues. CDR1 and CDR2 (germline): LNHNV, YYDKDF (reference sequence). V was cut by 5 bases and J by 6 bases, with 11 bases left in between. CDR3 sequence reads: CATSRGVANEQFF. The CDR3 DNA follows: TGTGCCACCAGCCGAGGGGTAGCCAATGAGCAGTTCTTC.

The chain joins TRBV5-6 to TRBJ2-7; 7 nucleotides line up with TRBD2. Germline lookup yields CDR1 SGHDT and CDR2 YYEEEE. This CDR3 comprises 16 residues. V lost 1 base and J lost 3; bases outside the gene matches: 10. Here the CDR3 DNA reads TGTGCCAGCAGCTTGTTTGGCGGGAGCTCCTACTACGAGCAGTACTTC. Its translation: CASSLFGGSSYYEQYF.

The J gene is TRBJ1-5, the V gene TRBV19, with 9 bases identical to TRBD1. Germline V gives CDR1 LNHDA, CDR2 SQIVND (reference sequence). V lost 3 bases to trimming and J lost 4 bases; unmatched junction nucleotides: 13. The length of the CDR3 is 18 residues. Written as DNA, the CDR3 is TGTGCCAGTAGTATCGGGGCGGGACAGGGACCTTATAATCAGCCCCAGCATTTT. Its protein product is CASSIGAGQGPYNQPQHF.

The genes are TRBV5-5 and TRBJ1-1; 12 positions agree with TRBD1. The CDR3 runs to 15 residues. V trimming: 3 bases; J trimming: 3 bases; junction bases outside the gene matches: 3. Germline CDR1 SGHKS, CDR2 YYEKEE (reference sequence). For the CDR3, the DNA is TGTGCCAGCAGCTGGGGGGACAGGGGGCACACTGAAGCTTTCTTT. It translates to CASSWGDRGHTEAFF.

The V gene is TRBV7-8, the J gene TRBJ1-5; 8 bases are a match to TRBD1. The trim removed 6 bases at V and 4 bases at J, leaving 8 bases unmatched. CDR3 length: 15 residues. Germline V gives CDR1 SGHVS, CDR2 FQNEAQ. CDR3 sequence: CASRPTRTGNQPQHF. CDR3 coding DNA: TGTGCCAGCAGACCCACCCGGACAGGGAATCAGCCCCAGCATTTT.

The rearrangement joins TRBV10-3 to TRBJ1-5; D perhaps matches TRBD1 (5 bases). Germline V gives CDR1 ENHRY, CDR2 SYGVKD. Trimming cost V 6 bases and J 1 base, with 7 bases left between them. The CDR3 is made up of 13 amino acids. The CDR3 coding sequence is TGTGCCATCAGGGCAGGGAGCAATCAGCCCCAGCATTTT. Protein product: CAIRAGSNQPQHF.

This chain uses TRBV11-2 with TRBJ2-7; D gene unclear. With 6 bases removed from V and 2 bases from J, the gap between germline ends came to 17 bases. CDR1 and CDR2 (germline): SGHAT, FQNNGV. The CDR3 spans 15 residues. The CDR3 spells CASRSPGTAAYEQYF. The CDR3 DNA follows: TGTGCCAGCAGATCCCCCGGTACGGCGGCCTACGAGCAGTACTTC.

The rearrangement joins TRBV28 to TRBJ2-1; D unclear. The germline CDR1 and CDR2 sequences are MDHEN and SYDVKM. The CDR3 loop spans 16 amino acids. V lost 6 bases and J lost 0, with 15 bases in between. DNA for the CDR3: TGTGCCAGCAGCCCCCCCCGAGCCCCCTCCTACAATGAGCAGTTCTTC. Encoded protein: CASSPPRAPSYNEQFF.

V is TRBV6-6 and J is TRBJ1-4; D is possibly TRBD1 (5 bases). The V and J ends lost 7 bases and 8 bases respectively, with 23 bases between them. CDR3 size: 16 residues. Germline assignment: CDR1 MNHNY and CDR2 SVGAGI (reference sequence). CDR3 sequence (DNA): TGTGCCAGCAACACGCCCTTAAGGGGTCAGGAGGAAAAACTGTTTTTT. This gives the protein CASNTPLRGQEEKLFF.

This chain links TRBV19 with TRBJ2-2, with TRBD1 matching 8 bases. The CDR3 runs to 15 residues. CDR1 is LNHDA, CDR2 SQIVND, per germline (reference sequence). The V gene end was trimmed by 3 bases and the J gene end by 3 bases; junction bases not matched to a gene: 3. CDR3 loop: CASSMGQVDTGELFF. For the CDR3, the DNA is TGTGCCAGTAGTATGGGACAGGTGGACACCGGGGAGCTGTTTTTT. Complete variable domain (other parts from reference TRBV19 and TRBJ2-2): DGGITQSPKYLFRKEGQNVTLSCEQNLNHDAMYWYRQDPGQGLRLIYYSQIVNDFQKGDIAEGYSVSREKKESFPLTVTSAQKNPTAFYLCASSMGQVDTGELFFGEGSRLTVL.

This chain joins TRBV19 and TRBJ1-1; no clear D gene. The CDR3 totals 13 residues. V was trimmed by 3 bases and J by 0 bases, leaving 5 bases between them. Per the germline V gene, CDR1 is LNHDA and CDR2 is SQIVND (reference sequence). The CDR3 reads CASSISVNTEAFF. The CDR3 DNA sequence: TGTGCCAGTAGTATCTCCGTGAACACTGAAGCTTTCTTT.

The chain combines TRBV6-2 or TRBV6-3 with TRBJ2-7; 7 nucleotides line up with TRBD1. Germline V gene data show CDR1 as MNHEY and CDR2 as SVGEGT. The CDR3 is 12 residues long. With 6 bases clipped from V and 7 bases from J, the junction kept 6 bases outside the gene matches. CDR3 DNA sequence: TGTGCCAGCAGCCGGGACAGACGGGAGCAGTACTTC. It codes for CASSRDRREQYF.

The J gene is TRBJ2-1, the V gene TRBV7-2; 7 nucleotides align to TRBD2. The CDR3 has 17 amino acids. Germline V gene lookup returns CDR1 SGHTA and CDR2 FQGNSA. J lost 2 bases, V lost 1 base, and 8 bases had no gene match. The CDR3 is CASSLEFSSGTYNEQFF. The CDR3 nucleotides read TGTGCCAGCAGCTTAGAGTTTTCTAGCGGTACCTACAATGAGCAGTTCTTC.

The genes are TRBV5-4 and TRBJ1-2, with D unclear. From germline, CDR1 is SGHNT and CDR2 YYREEE (reference sequence). The CDR3 covers 16 residues. Trimming removed 4 bases from V and 2 bases from J, with 18 bases in between. The CDR3 nucleotides read TGTGCCAGCAGCCCGACCAGGATCGACGCGAACTATGGCTACACCTTC. Amino acids: CASSPTRIDANYGYTF.

The chain links TRBV19 to TRBJ2-1, with 7 bases fitting TRBD1. With 2 bases clipped from V and 0 bases from J, the junction kept 7 bases outside the gene matches. CDR1 and CDR2 from the germline V gene are LNHDA and SQIVND (reference sequence). The CDR3 has 17 amino acids. The chain's CDR3 is CASSIIRTGGSYNEQFF. DNA for the CDR3: TGTGCCAGTAGTATAATTAGGACAGGAGGCTCCTACAATGAGCAGTTCTTC.

The genes are TRBV7-9 and TRBJ1-5; a weak D match, TRBD1 (5 bases). V lost 0 bases to trimming and J lost 0 bases, with 18 bases between them. Germline-derived CDR1 and CDR2 are SEHNR and FQNEAQ (reference sequence). CDR3 length: 19 amino acids. CDR3 in DNA: TGTGCCAGCAGCTTAGCGTTTGGGCAGGGAAGTTTTAGCAATCAGCCCCAGCATTTT. Protein: CASSLAFGQGSFSNQPQHF.

The chain has TRBV5-1 and TRBJ1-1; D is perhaps TRBD1 (5 bases). The CDR3 runs 15 residues. Germline V lookup: CDR1 SGHRS, CDR2 YFSETQ. V was trimmed by 0 bases and J by 2 bases, leaving 11 bases between them. CDR3 nucleotides: TGCGCCAGCAGCTTGGCGGGGGTTCTTAACACTGAAGCTTTCTTT. Its protein is CASSLAGVLNTEAFF.

The chain combines TRBV7-9 with TRBJ2-3; 12 bases agree with TRBD2. The CDR3 totals 17 residues. J gave up 0 bases and V 5 bases, and 6 bases lay outside the gene matches. Germline CDR1 SEHNR, CDR2 FQNEAQ (reference sequence). The CDR3 DNA reads TGTGCCAGCAGCCCAGGACTAGCGGGACCTAGCACAGATACGCAGTATTTT. This encodes CASSPGLAGPSTDTQYF.

This chain joins TRBV7-8 and TRBJ2-3; possibly TRBD2 for D (5 bases). Trimming cost V 5 bases and J 9 bases, with 9 bases left between them. The CDR3 covers 11 residues. Germline loops: CDR1 SGHVS, CDR2 FQNEAQ. CDR3 protein: CASSRGDTQYF. CDR3 DNA: TGTGCCAGCAGCCGGGGAGACACGCAGTATTTT.

The CDR3 loop reads CASSQSNRGSQPQHF. CDR3 sequence (DNA): TGCGCCAGCAGTCAATCGAACAGGGGTAGTCAGCCCCAGCATTTT. The rearrangement uses TRBV23-1 and TRBJ1-5; 7 bases agree with TRBD1. TRBV23-1 is recorded as an ORF, its role being uncertain. Losses at the gene ends were 0 bases for V and 6 bases for J; bases not matched to a gene: 5. This CDR3 comprises 15 residues.

The chain links TRBV6-5 to TRBJ2-1; 9 bases match TRBD1. J gave up 4 bases and V 8 bases, and 6 bases lay outside the gene matches. The CDR3 is made up of 14 amino acids. Germline lookup yields CDR1 MNHEY and CDR2 SVGAGI. CDR3 bases: TGTGCCAGCCGCCAGGGACAGGGTTACAATGAGCAGTTCTTC. Translation gives CASRQGQGYNEQFF.

The sample holds one count of this clone. The V and J genes are TRBV28 and TRBJ2-1; 10 nucleotides line up with TRBD2. CDR3 size: 19 residues. From germline, CDR1 is MDHEN and CDR2 SYDVKM. The junction had 12 bases not matched to a gene; V was cut back by 4 bases and J by 0 bases. The CDR3 region has the DNA TGTGCCAGCAGTTCCCACCTTCAGCGGGAGGGGAGCTCCTACAATGAGCAGTTCTTC. Amino acid sequence: CASSSHLQREGSSYNEQFF.

The chain joins TRBV3-1 (or the pseudogene TRBV3-2) to TRBJ2-5, with 10 bases identical to TRBD2. V lost 8 bases, J lost 4 bases, and 7 bases stayed unmatched. Germline-derived CDR1 and CDR2 are LGHDT and YNNKEL (reference sequence). This CDR3 comprises 14 residues. CDR3: CASGASGSRETQYF. In DNA, the CDR3 is TGTGCCAGCGGTGCTAGCGGGAGTCGAGAGACCCAGTACTTC.

The V call is TRBV28, the J call TRBJ1-2, with D unresolved. The CDR3 spans 13 residues. Trimming removed 2 bases from V and 4 bases from J, with 8 bases in between. Germline V lookup: CDR1 MDHEN, CDR2 SYDVKM. The CDR3 is CASSLGVGYGYTF. CDR3 coding DNA: TGTGCCAGCAGTTTAGGAGTGGGCTATGGCTACACCTTC.